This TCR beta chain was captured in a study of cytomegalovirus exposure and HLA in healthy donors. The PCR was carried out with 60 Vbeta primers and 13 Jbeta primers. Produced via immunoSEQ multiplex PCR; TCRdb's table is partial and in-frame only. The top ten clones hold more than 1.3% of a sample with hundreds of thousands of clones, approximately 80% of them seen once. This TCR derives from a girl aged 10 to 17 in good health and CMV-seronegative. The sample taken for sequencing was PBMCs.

This CDR3 is CASSLVLGLPSEQYF. The DNA for the CDR3 is TGTGCCAGCAGTTTAGTCCTGGGACTCCCCAGCGAGCAGTACTTC. The chain joins TRBV28 to TRBJ2-7, with D perhaps TRBD2 (6 bases). The CDR3 covers 15 residues. The germline V gene encodes CDR1 MDHEN and CDR2 SYDVKM. Trimming took off 2 bases at V and 6 bases at J, with 17 bases between the two ends.